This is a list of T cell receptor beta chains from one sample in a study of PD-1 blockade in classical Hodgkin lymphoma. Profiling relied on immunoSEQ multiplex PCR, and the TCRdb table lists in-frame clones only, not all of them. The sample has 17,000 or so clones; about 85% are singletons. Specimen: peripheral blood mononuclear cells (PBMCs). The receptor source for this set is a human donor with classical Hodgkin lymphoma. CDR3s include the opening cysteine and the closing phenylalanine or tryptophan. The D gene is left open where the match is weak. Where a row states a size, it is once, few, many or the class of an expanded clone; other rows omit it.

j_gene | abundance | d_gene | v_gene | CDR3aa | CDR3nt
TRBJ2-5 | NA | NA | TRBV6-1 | CASSDLGLKIKETQYF | TGTGCCAGCAGTGATTTAGGACTCAAGATTAAAGAGACCCAGTACTTC
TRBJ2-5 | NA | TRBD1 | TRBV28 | CASRTGKDTQYF | TGTGCCAGCAGGACAGGGAAAGATACCCAGTACTTC
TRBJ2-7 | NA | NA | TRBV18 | CASSPASGTSYEQYF | TGTGCCAGCTCACCAGCCAGCGGTACCTCCTACGAGCAGTACTTC
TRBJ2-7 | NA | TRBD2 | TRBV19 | CASSPIAGGGSYEQYF | TGTGCCAGTAGTCCGATAGCGGGAGGGGGTTCCTACGAGCAGTACTTC
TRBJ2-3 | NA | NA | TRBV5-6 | CASSLASDTQYF | TGTGCCAGCAGCTTGGCATCAGATACGCAGTATTTT
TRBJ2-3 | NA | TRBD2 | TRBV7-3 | CASSLSPREGSADTQYF | TGTGCCAGCAGCTTATCTCCCCGGGAGGGTTCCGCAGATACGCAGTATTTT
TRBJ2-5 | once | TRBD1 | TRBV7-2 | CASSLRTGTPWTQYF | TGTGCCAGCAGCTTGAGGACAGGGACCCCTTGGACCCAGTACTTC
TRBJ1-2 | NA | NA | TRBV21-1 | CASTSGSPIYTF | TGTGCCAGCACCTCCGGGTCACCGATTTACACCTTC
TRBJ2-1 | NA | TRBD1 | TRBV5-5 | CASSFRDSLYNEQFF | TGTGCCAGCAGCTTCCGGGACAGCCTCTACAATGAGCAGTTCTTC
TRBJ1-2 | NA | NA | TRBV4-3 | CASSQDHLGRGLGYTF | TGCGCCAGCAGCCAAGATCACTTGGGCAGGGGTCTCGGCTACACCTTC
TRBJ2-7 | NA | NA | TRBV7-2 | CASSLVQGSSYEQYF | TGTGCCAGCAGCTTAGTGCAGGGGAGCTCCTACGAGCAGTACTTC
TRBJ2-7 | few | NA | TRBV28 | CGSQEGREDEQYF | TGTGGCAGCCAGGAGGGCAGGGAGGACGAGCAGTACTTC
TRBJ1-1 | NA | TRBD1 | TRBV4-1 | CASSRFGDRMNTEAFF | TGCGCCAGCAGCCGGTTCGGGGACAGAATGAACACTGAAGCTTTCTTT
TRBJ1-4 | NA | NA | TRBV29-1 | CSVEVTGEKLFF | TGCAGCGTTGAAGTAACAGGTGAAAAACTGTTTTTT
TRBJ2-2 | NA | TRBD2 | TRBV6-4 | CASSDSGSAGGLTGELFF | TGTGCCAGCAGTGACTCAGGTTCGGCGGGAGGTCTGACCGGGGAGCTGTTTTTT
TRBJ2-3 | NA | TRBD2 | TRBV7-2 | CASSFGRGVNTDTQYF | TGTGCCAGCAGCTTCGGGAGGGGGGTAAACACAGATACGCAGTATTTT
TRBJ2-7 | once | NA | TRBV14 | CASSQDRGGSYEQYF | TGTGCCAGCAGCCAAGACAGGGGGGGGTCCTACGAGCAGTACTTC
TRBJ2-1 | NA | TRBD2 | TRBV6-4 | CASSDSSGSRNEQFF | TGTGCCAGCAGTGACTCAAGCGGGAGTCGTAATGAGCAGTTCTTC
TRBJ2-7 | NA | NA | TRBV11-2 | CASSLDRGPEQYF | TGTGCCAGCAGCTTAGACAGGGGACCCGAGCAGTACTTC
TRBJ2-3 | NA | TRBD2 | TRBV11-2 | CASSLGAGAITDTQYF | TGTGCCAGCAGCTTAGGAGCGGGAGCGATTACAGATACGCAGTATTTT
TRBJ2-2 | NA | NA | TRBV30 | CAWSVYGGTGELFF | TGTGCCTGGAGTGTCTATGGTGGGACCGGGGAGCTGTTTTTT
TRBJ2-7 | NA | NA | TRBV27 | CATHSSGSSYEQYF | TGTGCCACCCATTCGTCCGGTAGCTCCTACGAGCAGTACTTC
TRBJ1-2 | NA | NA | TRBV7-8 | CASSSLGTSYGYTF | TGTGCCAGCAGCTCCCTCGGGACATCCTATGGCTACACCTTC
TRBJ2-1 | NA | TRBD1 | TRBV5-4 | CASSHGDRGNEQFF | TGTGCCAGCAGCCACGGGGACAGGGGAAATGAGCAGTTCTTC
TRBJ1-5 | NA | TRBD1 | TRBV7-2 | CASSLAIRGQGSNQPQHF | TGTGCCAGCAGCTTAGCGATCCGGGGACAGGGTAGCAATCAGCCCCAGCATTTT
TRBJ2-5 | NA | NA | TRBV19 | CASSALGVATQETQYF | TGTGCCAGTAGTGCGCTAGGTGTTGCTACCCAAGAGACCCAGTACTTC
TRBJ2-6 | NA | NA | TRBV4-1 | CASSQDARLVGGANVLTF | TGCGCCAGCAGCCAAGACGCCCGACTAGTTGGTGGGGCCAACGTCCTGACTTTC
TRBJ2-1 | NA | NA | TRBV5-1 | CASSSGDHRVRDEQFF | TGCGCCAGCAGCTCGGGGGACCACAGGGTGCGGGATGAGCAGTTCTTC
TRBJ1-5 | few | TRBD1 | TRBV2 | CASSRQGVGQPQHF | TGTGCCAGCAGTAGACAGGGGGTAGGTCAGCCCCAGCATTTT
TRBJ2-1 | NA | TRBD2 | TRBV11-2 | CASSPPGLDRNEQFF | TGTGCCAGCAGCCCGCCGGGACTAGATCGCAATGAGCAGTTCTTC
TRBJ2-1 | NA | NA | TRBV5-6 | CASSLVRTASSYNEQFF | TGTGCCAGCAGCTTGGTCCGAACGGCGAGCTCCTACAATGAGCAGTTCTTC
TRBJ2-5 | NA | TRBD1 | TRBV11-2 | CASSSPRTGQETQYF | TGTGCCAGCAGCTCCCCACGGACAGGGCAAGAGACCCAGTACTTC
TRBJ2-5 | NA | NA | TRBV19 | CASSPLWSGQPTKQYF | TGTGCCAGTAGTCCCCTTTGGAGCGGCCAGCCTACGAAGCAGTACTTC
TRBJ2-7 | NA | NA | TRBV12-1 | CASILCRASFNEQYF | TGTGCCAGCATCTTGTGTCGGGCTAGCTTCAACGAGCAGTACTTC
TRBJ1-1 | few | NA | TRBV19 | CASSLSMNTEAFF | TGTGCCAGTAGTCTTTCCATGAACACTGAAGCTTTCTTT
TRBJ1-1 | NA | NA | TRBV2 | CASLLRMNTEAFF | TGTGCCAGCCTGTTACGCATGAACACTGAAGCTTTCTTT
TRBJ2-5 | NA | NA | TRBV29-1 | CSVARGQETQYF | TGCAGCGTTGCTCGAGGACAAGAGACCCAGTACTTC
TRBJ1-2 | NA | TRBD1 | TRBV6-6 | CASSPRDSYGYTF | TGTGCCAGCAGTCCCCGGGACAGTTATGGCTACACCTTC
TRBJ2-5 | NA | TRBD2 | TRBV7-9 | CASSLLAGGPETQYF | TGTGCCAGCAGCTTACTAGCGGGAGGGCCAGAGACCCAGTACTTC
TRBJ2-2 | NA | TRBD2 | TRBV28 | CASSLASGNTGELFF | TGTGCCAGCAGTTTGGCTAGCGGGAACACCGGGGAGCTGTTTTTT
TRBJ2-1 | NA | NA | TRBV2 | CASEASSYNEQFF | TGTGCCAGCGAGGCAAGCTCCTACAATGAGCAGTTCTTC
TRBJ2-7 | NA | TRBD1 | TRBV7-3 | CARTGPSCEQYF | TGTGCCAGGACAGGGCCCTCCTGCGAGCAGTACTTC
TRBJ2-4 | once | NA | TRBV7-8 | CASSLVSQQTSYAKSIQYF | TGTGCCAGCAGCTTAGTATCCCAACAAACTAGCTATGCCAAAAGCATTCAGTACTTC
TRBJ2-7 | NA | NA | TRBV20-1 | CSARGHYEQYF | TGCAGTGCTAGGGGACATTACGAGCAGTACTTC
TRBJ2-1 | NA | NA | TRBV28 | CASSPISSYNEQFF | TGTGCCAGCTCGCCCATCTCTTCCTACAATGAGCAGTTCTTC
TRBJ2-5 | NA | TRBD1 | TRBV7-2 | CASSLRQGVGETQYF | TGTGCCAGCAGCTTACGGCAGGGGGTAGGGGAGACCCAGTACTTC
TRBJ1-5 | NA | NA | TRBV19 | CASSWTVGNQPQHF | TGTGCCAGTAGTTGGACAGTTGGTAATCAGCCCCAGCATTTT
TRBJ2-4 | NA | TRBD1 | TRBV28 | CASSSLGQGENIQYF | TGTGCCAGCAGTTCCCTCGGACAGGGCGAAAACATTCAGTACTTC
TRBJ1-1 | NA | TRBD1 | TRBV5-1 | CASSNRGENTEAFF | TGCGCCAGCAGCAACAGGGGTGAGAACACTGAAGCTTTCTTT
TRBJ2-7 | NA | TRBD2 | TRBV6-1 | CASSESLGGTAPTTQYF | TGTGCCAGCAGTGAAAGTTTGGGAGGGACGGCTCCTACTACTCAGTACTTC
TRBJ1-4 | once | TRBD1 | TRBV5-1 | CASSLGGTGGEKLFF | TGCGCCAGCAGCTTGGGCGGGACAGGGGGCGAAAAACTGTTTTTT